This T cell receptor (beta chain) is drawn from a study of blood T cell repertoires in COVID-19. At the level of the study: Acute-phase and convalescent COVID-19 samples originated in the United States, Italy and Spain. In each case, the material was cDNA or gDNA derived from T cells, B-cell-depleted T cells, or PBMCs.

In the study's own analysis: Estimation of nucleated cell counts relied on the amplification of reference gene primers. The method was immunoSEQ multiplex PCR; TCRdb's version includes in-frame clones alone and lacks a portion of them. V, J and clone size were drawn from that table, and D and trimming were deduced from the DNA. The table has 150,000 or so clones, approximately 85% seen once. The CDR3 sequence is 13 residues long. The V gene's germline CDR1 is SGHAT and CDR2 FQNNGV. Trimming left V 5 bases short and J 4 bases short, with 11 bases between. This clone has only one observation. The chain has TRBV11-2 and TRBJ1-2; D might be TRBD1 (5 bases). This TCR was sampled from a man in his 60s who had recovered from COVID-19. Sequenced material: peripheral blood. The CDR3 DNA reads as TGTGCCAGCAGCGCCCGGGACTTCTATGGCTACACCTTC. This encodes CASSARDFYGYTF.